This T cell receptor beta chain was recovered during a study of shared clonotypes between healthy human individuals. CDR3 size: 11 residues. Germline CDR1 and CDR2: MNHEY and SVGAGI. Trimming took off 5 bases at V and 6 bases at J, with 8 bases between the two ends. Details on this clone: What it binds is not known.

Sequenced by immunoSEQ multiplex PCR; TCRdb stores in-frame clones only, minus some. The table records some 2,000,000 clones, under 97% of them present only once. Study outcomes and limitations: Generally, naive subsets came out with larger estimated richness than memory subsets. Represented diversity (both genetic and exposure-history) was limited by the small number of donors.

Sequenced material: naive CD4+ T cells sorted from blood. Stated subset: CD45RA+ positively selected. J is TRBJ2-7 and V is TRBV6-5; D might be TRBD2 (5 bases). The source of this sequence is a man aged 18-30 years in good health. CDR3 in DNA: TGTGCCAGCAGTGAGGGCGCCGAGCAGTACTTC. Translation gives CASSEGAEQYF.